One and the same sample provided the 27 T cell receptor beta chains below, sequenced in a study of Graves' ophthalmopathy and Graves' hyperthyroidism. Amplification of TCR beta CDR3 regions used RNA transcripts. Second-round multiplex PCR came after first-round RT-PCR with HTBI primers. TCRdb ran MiXCR on the multiplex PCR reads and lists one entry per CDR3 protein. The table lists about 590,000 distinct CDR3 sequences, just under 40% of them singletons. Sequencing used peripheral blood or thyroid tissue (not recorded which). The receptors were sampled from an adult man with Graves' hyperthyroidism.

With respect to this clonotype: A much larger clone lies one base from this, so it may be a read error. The rearrangement uses TRBV9 and TRBJ1-5, with D maybe TRBD1 (5 bases). The CDR3 length is 16 residues. Germline CDR1 reads SGDLS; CDR2 reads YYNGEE. V was shortened by 0 bases and J by 2 bases, with 12 bases between the two germline ends. In DNA form, the CDR3 reads TGTGCCAGCAGCGTAGGGAGGGGACGTGGCAATCAGCCCCAGCATTTT. Protein product: CASSVGRGRGNQPQHF.

This clonotype has at least ten counts. The chain couples TRBV7-9 to TRBJ1-1; 10 positions match TRBD1. The V segment lost 5 bases and the J segment 3 bases; nucleotides outside the gene matches: 6. CDR3 size: 15 residues. CDR1 is SEHNR and CDR2 is FQNEAQ in the germline V gene (reference sequence). The CDR3 nucleotides are TGTGCCAGCAGCCGGGGACAGGGGCGATACACTGAAGCTTTCTTT. Translation: CASSRGQGRYTEAFF.

Notes on this clonotype: Sequence at one end of the junction differs from germline and may be a read error. V usage is TRBV7-9 and J usage is TRBJ2-6; D possibly matches TRBD1 or TRBD2 (5 bases each). Germline V lookup: CDR1 SEHNR, CDR2 FQNEAQ (reference sequence). The CDR3 runs to 17 residues. CDR3 DNA sequence: TGTGCCAGCAGCTTAACGGATGGGGAGTCTGGGGCCAATGTCCTGACTTTC. Translation gives CASSLTDGESGANVLTF.

This clonotype was found many times. This chain uses TRBV20-1 with TRBJ1-5; no definite D call. The CDR3 is made up of 15 amino acids. Germline-derived CDR1 and CDR2 are DFQATT and SNEGSKA (reference sequence). Trimming took off 1 base at V and 1 base at J, with 11 bases between the two ends. CDR3 sequence (DNA): TGCAGTGCTAGAGGACACTTTGAAAGCAATCAGCCCCAGCATTTT. This encodes CSARGHFESNQPQHF.

This sequence joins TRBV7-2 and TRBJ1-5, with no clear D. V lost 5 bases and J lost 5, with 13 bases in between. The CDR3 runs to 14 residues. Germline loops: CDR1 SGHTA, CDR2 FQGNSA. The CDR3 loop reads CASSQVPGYQPQHF. CDR3 in DNA: TGTGCCAGCAGCCAAGTACCGGGATATCAGCCCCAGCATTTT.

As concerns this clonotype: A much more abundant neighbour one base away suggests this may be a read error. V is TRBV9 and J is TRBJ1-2, with a weak D call TRBD1 (6 bases). Germline V gene sequence: CDR1 SGDLS, CDR2 YYNGEE. V was clipped by 4 bases and J by 5 bases, with 27 bases between them. The length of the CDR3 is 18 residues. CDR3 DNA sequence: TGTGCCAGCAGCCGGAATTTACAGGGAATGAAGACTCCTTATGGCTACACCTTC. This encodes CASSRNLQGMKTPYGYTF.

Concerning this clonotype: A much more abundant neighbour one base away suggests this may be a read error. The V gene is TRBV20-1, the J gene TRBJ1-4; D might be TRBD1 (5 bases). V lost 4 bases, J lost 4 bases, and 13 bases lay in between. Germline-derived CDR1 and CDR2 are DFQATT and SNEGSKA (reference sequence). This CDR3 has 14 residues. The CDR3 bases are TGCAGTGCTAAAAAGATAGGGGTTAATGAAAAACTGTTTTTT. Translated, it gives CSAKKIGVNEKLFF.

The CDR3 protein is CASSQEGGTNSYEQYF. The CDR3 nucleotides read TGTGCCAGCAGCCAAGAAGGGGGGACCAACTCCTACGAGCAGTACTTC. The V call is TRBV3-1, the J call TRBJ2-7; either TRBD1 or TRBD2 may fit D (6 bases each). There are 16 residues in the CDR3. Germline loops: CDR1 LGHDT, CDR2 YNNKEL (reference sequence). The V and J ends lost 0 bases and 0 bases respectively, with 12 bases between them.

Notes on this clonotype: This could be a read error, since a much larger clone is one nucleotide away. The rearrangement joins TRBV6-1 to TRBJ1-1; D gene uncertain. The CDR3 spans 13 residues. Germline V gene lookup returns CDR1 MNHNS and CDR2 SASEGT. The CDR3 here is CASSPWYLTEASF. CDR3 DNA sequence: TGTGCCAGCAGCCCATGGTACCTCACTGAAGCTTCCTTT.

The sample holds one count of this clonotype. The chain joins TRBV10-3 to TRBJ1-6, with D possibly TRBD1 on 5 matching bases. The ends were cut back, 6 bases at V and 7 bases at J, with 13 bases in the middle. The germline V gene has CDR1 ENHRY and CDR2 SYGVKD. This CDR3 has 14 amino acids. The CDR3 sequence: CAIRVPGPNSPLHF. The CDR3 region has the DNA TGTGCCATCAGAGTACCGGGACCGAATTCACCCCTCCACTTT.

The chain employs TRBV2 and TRBJ2-7, with D perhaps matching TRBD2 (6 bases). Trimming pared 5 bases from V and 2 bases from J, leaving 13 bases between. The CDR3 has 14 amino acids. Germline values: CDR1 SNHLY, CDR2 FYNNEI. CDR3 nucleotide sequence: TGTGCCAGCAGTTTACGGGCGGGGCCCTACGAGCAGTACTTC. It yields the protein CASSLRAGPYEQYF.

The chain joins TRBV29-1 to TRBJ2-5; 13 positions agree with TRBD2. CDR3 length: 16 amino acids. V lost 5 bases and J lost 5; bases outside the gene matches: 11. Germline V gene data show CDR1 as SQVTM and CDR2 as ANQGSEA. The CDR3 reads CSVNPGTSGVGETQYF. Written as DNA, the CDR3 is TGCAGCGTTAACCCCGGGACTAGCGGGGTCGGGGAGACCCAGTACTTC.

The rearrangement links TRBV7-9 to TRBJ2-7; the D is unclear. V shed 1 base and J shed 2 bases, with 12 bases lying between them. CDR1 SEHNR and CDR2 FQNEAQ come from the germline V gene (reference sequence). The CDR3 has 15 amino acids. Written as DNA, the CDR3 is TGTGCCAGCAGCTTAGTCGGCGGACGCACCTACGAGCAGTACTTC. This encodes CASSLVGGRTYEQYF.

The chain has TRBV7-9 and TRBJ1-4, with a tentative D call TRBD1 (5 bases). The germline V and J ends were trimmed by 1 base and 8 bases, with 14 bases remaining between them. CDR1 is SEHNR and CDR2 is FQNEAQ in the germline V gene (reference sequence). This CDR3 region has 15 residues. As DNA, the CDR3 is TGTGCCAGCAGCTTAGACGGGGACCGGGCAGAAAAACTGTTTTTT. This codes for CASSLDGDRAEKLFF.

Only a few counts were recorded for this clonotype. The chain combines TRBV12-3 or TRBV12-4 with TRBJ2-5; D gene ambiguous. Trimming cost V 6 bases and J 5 bases, with 13 bases left between them. The CDR3 has 13 residues. The CDR3 sequence is CASSQFGQETQYF. The CDR3 bases are TGTGCCAGCAGCCAATTCGGTCAGGAGACCCAGTACTTC.

V and J are TRBV7-9 and TRBJ1-1, with a weak D call TRBD1 (5 bases). CDR3 length: 15 amino acids. Trimming pared 0 bases from V and 11 bases from J, leaving 19 bases between. Germline V gene data show CDR1 as SEHNR and CDR2 as FQNEAQ (reference sequence). CDR3 nucleotide sequence: TGTGCCAGCAGCTTAGCGGGGGGGAGTGGGGTTGTCGCTTTCTTT. Encoded protein: CASSLAGGSGVVAFF.

Concerning this clonotype itself: Being one base from a much bigger clone, this may be a read error. The chain is built from TRBV11-2 and TRBJ1-1; D unclear. Germline V gives CDR1 SGHAT, CDR2 FQNNGV. The CDR3 has 15 amino acids. V shed 5 bases and J shed 0 bases, with 13 bases lying between them. The CDR3 nucleotides read TGTGCCAGCAGCCCCACGGAACAGTTGAACACTGAAGCTTTCTTT. This sequence encodes CASSPTEQLNTEAFF.

Concerning this clonotype: One junction end does not reproduce the germline sequence, and a read error may be involved. The chain couples TRBV10-3 to TRBJ1-1, with unresolved D. The germline V gene has CDR1 ENHRY and CDR2 SYGVKD. The CDR3 consists of 15 residues. In DNA, the CDR3 is TGTGCCAGCAGTGAAGCGAGTGTTTTTGGCACTGAAGCTTTCTTT. This encodes CASSEASVFGTEAFF.

V gene TRBV5-1 combines with J gene TRBJ2-5, with a weak D call TRBD2 (6 bases). CDR1 and CDR2 from the germline V gene are SGHRS and YFSETQ. V was clipped by 0 bases and J by 1 base, with 10 bases between them. The CDR3 is 15 residues long. CDR3 DNA sequence: TGCGCCAGCAGCTTGGCCGTAGCGGTCCAAGAGACCCAGTACTTC. This encodes CASSLAVAVQETQYF.

The chain is built from TRBV29-1 and TRBJ2-7; 9 bases agree with TRBD1. The length of the CDR3 is 13 residues. Germline V CDR1 and CDR2: SQVTM, ANQGSEA. The CDR3 loop reads CSEGTGIPYEQYF. The CDR3 region has the DNA TGCAGTGAAGGGACAGGGATCCCCTACGAGCAGTACTTC.

The chain joins TRBV2 to TRBJ2-7; D may be TRBD1 (5 bases). Germline assignment: CDR1 SNHLY and CDR2 FYNNEI. V dropped 7 bases and J dropped 4 bases, with 11 bases sitting between them. This CDR3 spans 12 amino acids. As DNA, the CDR3 is TGTGCCAGCACCCCTGACAGTTACGAGCAGTACTTC. Translation: CASTPDSYEQYF.

A remark on this clonotype: A read error is possible here, since a much larger clone lies one base away. The chain joins TRBV5-1 to TRBJ2-5; the D is unclear. The CDR3 runs to 13 residues. Per germline, CDR1 SGHRS and CDR2 YFSETQ. The CDR3 DNA follows: TGCGCCAGCAGCCGTACAGAGCAAGAGACCCAGCACTTC. It encodes CASSRTEQETQHF.

This clonotype was recorded at least ten times. The rearrangement joins TRBV10-3 to TRBJ2-2, with TRBD1 as a possible D gene (6 bases). In germline, CDR1 is ENHRY, CDR2 SYGVKD. The CDR3 is 17 amino acids. Deletions cut 3 bases from V and 1 base from J, with 15 bases between. The CDR3 nucleotides read TGTGCCATCAGTGAATTCGTTGGACAGCTGAACACCGGGGAGCTGTTTTTT. This gives the protein CAISEFVGQLNTGELFF.

This clonotype was seen more than once but under ten times. This chain connects TRBV28 to TRBJ2-5; 7 bases align to TRBD1. Germline assignment: CDR1 MDHEN and CDR2 SYDVKM. The CDR3 has 14 residues. Trimming cost V 6 bases and J 0 bases; bases outside gene matches: 4. Written as DNA, the CDR3 is TGTGCCAGCAGGGGACAGCTGTACCAAGAGACCCAGTACTTC. Amino acid sequence: CASRGQLYQETQYF.

This clonotype was detected ten times or more. The chain uses TRBV7-3 and TRBJ2-2, with 7 bases lining up with TRBD2. Trimming at V came to 4 bases and at J to 1 base, leaving 6 bases not matched to a gene. Germline CDR1 SGHTA, CDR2 FQGTGA. The CDR3 runs to 16 residues. The DNA for the CDR3 is TGTGCCAGCAGCTATGTAGCGGGTTTGAACACCGGGGAGCTGTTTTTT. Protein: CASSYVAGLNTGELFF.

This clonotype was seen a few times. This chain joins TRBV19 and TRBJ2-6; 11 bases fit TRBD2. Germline V lookup: CDR1 LNHDA, CDR2 SQIVND (reference sequence). The CDR3 runs 18 residues. V shed 2 bases and J 1 base; nucleotides not matched to a gene: 4. In DNA form, the CDR3 reads TGTGCCAGTAGTATAATGGGACTAGCGGAGTCTGGGGCCAACGTCCTGACTTTC. It yields the protein CASSIMGLAESGANVLTF.

As to this clonotype: This may arise from a read error, as a much more abundant clone is one base away. The chain joins TRBV5-1 to TRBJ2-2; a weak D match, TRBD2 (7 bases). Per the germline V gene, CDR1 is SGHRS and CDR2 is YFSETQ. CDR3 size: 16 residues. CDR3 loop: CASSPGGSHNTRELFF. The CDR3 DNA follows: TGCGCCAGCAGCCCGGGGGGCTCTCACAACACCAGGGAGCTGTTTTTT.